This TCR beta chain stems from a study of T cells in Graves' hyperthyroidism and ophthalmopathy. Concerning this clonotype: Its target is unknown.

Ophthalmopathy in the patients scored at least 3 on Clinical Activity Score and at least 4 on NOSPECS grade, lasting under 3 months. Each diagnosis drew on symptoms, thyroxine, TRAb, thyroid ultrasound and orbital computed tomography findings. It was around 10 ml of fresh peripheral blood that supplied the PBMCs. Amplification targeted TCR beta CDR3 regions from RNA transcripts. The primer set for the first-round RT-PCR of the TCR CDR3 was HTBI. TCRdb redid the calling of the multiplex PCR reads with MiXCR, one entry per CDR3 protein. The table shows 250,000 to 350,000 distinct CDR3 sequences, with approximately 17% occurring only once. Study findings and constraints: Blood also showed most of the thyroid clonotypes that were expanded above 0.001.

V dropped 5 bases and J dropped 7; count of bases not matched to a gene: 19. The germline CDR1 and CDR2 sequences are SEHNR and FQNEAQ (reference sequence). CDR3 length: 17 amino acids. The sequenced sample consisted of blood. The chain joins TRBV7-9 to TRBJ1-2; 7 bases are a match to TRBD1. The receptor was derived from a woman between 55 and 75 years old with Graves' ophthalmopathy. The DNA for the CDR3 is TGTGCCAGCAGCCCCCGACAGGGAGTCACCGGTTTTAGTGGCTACACCTTC. It codes for CASSPRQGVTGFSGYTF.